Each of the 10 T cell receptor beta chains below was sequenced from the same sample in a study of cytomegalovirus exposure and HLA in healthy donors. It was with 60 Vbeta and 13 Jbeta primers that the PCR ran. The assay was immunoSEQ multiplex PCR, and TCRdb's table has in-frame clones only and misses some. The sample has some 200,000 clones; roughly four fifths are singletons. The sequencing sample was made of PBMCs. These receptor sequences come from a boy aged 2 to 9 in good health and CMV-seronegative.

The CDR3 DNA sequence: TGTGCCAGCAGTACGGGGGGGTGGTACACAGATACGCAGTATTTT. It translates to CASSTGGWYTDTQYF. The V gene is TRBV2, the J gene TRBJ2-3, with 8 bases matching TRBD2. Trimming removed 5 bases from V and 2 bases from J; junction bases left unmatched: 6. Germline V gene sequence: CDR1 SNHLY, CDR2 FYNNEI. The CDR3 consists of 15 residues.

V gene TRBV6-5 combines with J gene TRBJ1-2, with 7 bases lining up with TRBD1. Trimming took 8 bases from V and 8 from J; bases not matched to a gene: 8. The V gene's germline CDR1 is MNHEY and CDR2 SVGAGI. The CDR3 contains 12 residues. CDR3 sequence: CASRRDSGGYTF. CDR3 sequence (DNA): TGTGCCAGCCGTAGGGACAGCGGAGGCTACACCTTC.

This clone came up once. The genes are TRBV6-6 and TRBJ1-2, with 11 bases fitting TRBD1. With V trimmed by 4 bases and J by 7 bases, 8 bases remained unmatched. The CDR3 has 15 residues. Germline V gene sequence: CDR1 MNHNY, CDR2 SVGAGI (reference sequence). The CDR3 nucleotides are TGTGCCAGCAGTTTCCCCGGACAGGGGGCGAGTGGCTACACCTTC. Translated, it gives CASSFPGQGASGYTF.

Turning to this clone: A junction end diverges from the germline sequence, so it may reflect a read error. The chain carries TRBV6-6 and TRBJ1-2; no reliable D call. The germline V gene encodes CDR1 MNHNY and CDR2 SVGAGI (reference sequence). This CDR3 is built from 14 residues. CDR3 amino acids: CASSYSPENYDYTF. DNA for the CDR3: TGTGCCAGCAGTTACTCGCCGGAAAACTATGACTACACCTTC.

The rearrangement uses TRBV6-1 and TRBJ1-1; no clear D gene. Germline CDR1 MNHNS, CDR2 SASEGT. The CDR3 runs 15 residues. V was cut by 5 bases and J by 4 bases, with 17 bases left in between. In DNA form, the CDR3 reads TGTGCCAGCAGTCCTAGTGCGGGTGGACGCACTGAAGCTTTCTTT. Translation gives CASSPSAGGRTEAFF.

V gene TRBV5-4 combines with J gene TRBJ1-6; 7 nucleotides line up with TRBD1. The length of the CDR3 is 15 residues. Germline V gene lookup returns CDR1 SGHNT and CDR2 YYREEE (reference sequence). V trimming: 4 bases; J trimming: 7 bases; junction bases outside the gene matches: 8. This CDR3 is CASSTQTGWNSPLHF. CDR3 DNA: TGTGCCAGCAGCACCCAGACAGGGTGGAATTCACCCCTCCACTTT.

The genes are TRBV7-9 and TRBJ1-2; D gene uncertain. Germline CDR1 is SEHNR and CDR2 is FQNEAQ (reference sequence). CDR3 length: 13 amino acids. Trimming took off 2 bases at V and 3 bases at J, with 7 bases between the two ends. The CDR3 DNA sequence: TGTGCCAGCAGCTTAACTCGAGACTATGGCTACACCTTC. Encoded protein: CASSLTRDYGYTF.

The chain links TRBV27 to TRBJ1-2, with a tentative D call TRBD1 (6 bases). The CDR3 totals 13 residues. The germline gives CDR1 MNHEY, CDR2 SMNVEV (reference sequence). The ends were cut back, 9 bases at V and 5 bases at J, with 16 bases in the middle. The CDR3 DNA sequence: TGTGCCAGTACGGGACAAGGGGCATATGGCTACACCTTC. It encodes CASTGQGAYGYTF.

In nucleotides, the CDR3 is TGCGCCAAAACCTCGTACAGGGGATACCCCTACGAGCAGTACTTC. Amino acids: CAKTSYRGYPYEQYF. The chain has TRBV10-1 and TRBJ2-7; TRBD1 matches at 7 bases. This CDR3 has 15 residues. The germline CDR1 and CDR2 sequences are WNHNN and SYGVQD (reference sequence). Trimming removed 10 bases from V and 2 bases from J; junction bases left unmatched: 14.

In regard to this clone: Other DNA sequences of this sample code for an identical CDR3. The chain recombines TRBV18 with TRBJ1-1, with a tentative D call TRBD1 (6 bases). The CDR3 is 13 residues long. CDR1 and CDR2 from the germline V gene are KGHSH and LQKENI. V was shortened by 3 bases and J by 1 base, with 6 bases between the two germline ends. The CDR3 DNA reads as TGTGCCAGCTCACCGGGACAGAACACTGAAGCTTTCTTT. This codes for CASSPGQNTEAFF.